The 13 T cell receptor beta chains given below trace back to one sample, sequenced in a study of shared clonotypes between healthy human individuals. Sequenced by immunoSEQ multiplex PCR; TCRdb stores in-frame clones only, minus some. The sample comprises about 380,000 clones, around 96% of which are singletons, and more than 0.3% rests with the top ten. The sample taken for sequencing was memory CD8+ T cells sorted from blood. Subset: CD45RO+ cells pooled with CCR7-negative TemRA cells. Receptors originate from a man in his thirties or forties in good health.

CDR3: CASSLAAGISYEQYF. CDR3 nucleotide sequence: TGTGCCAGCAGCTTAGCGGCGGGGATCTCCTACGAGCAGTACTTC. The chain combines TRBV7-2 with TRBJ2-7; D perhaps matches TRBD2 (6 bases). The CDR3 runs 15 residues. V dropped 0 bases and J dropped 0 bases, with 9 bases sitting between them. Germline values: CDR1 SGHTA, CDR2 FQGNSA.

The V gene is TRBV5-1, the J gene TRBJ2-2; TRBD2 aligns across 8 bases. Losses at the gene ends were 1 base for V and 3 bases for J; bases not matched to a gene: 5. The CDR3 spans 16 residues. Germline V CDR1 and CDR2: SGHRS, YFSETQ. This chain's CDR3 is CASSLLGRVDTGELFF. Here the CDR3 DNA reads TGCGCCAGCAGCTTGCTCGGGAGGGTCGACACCGGGGAGCTGTTTTTT.

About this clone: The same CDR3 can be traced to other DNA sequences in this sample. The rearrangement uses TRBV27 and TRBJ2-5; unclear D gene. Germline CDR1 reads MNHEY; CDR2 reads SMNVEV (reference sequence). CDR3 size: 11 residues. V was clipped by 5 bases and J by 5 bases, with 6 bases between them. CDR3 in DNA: TGTGCCAGCAGTCTAGGGGAGACCCAGTACTTC. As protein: CASSLGETQYF.

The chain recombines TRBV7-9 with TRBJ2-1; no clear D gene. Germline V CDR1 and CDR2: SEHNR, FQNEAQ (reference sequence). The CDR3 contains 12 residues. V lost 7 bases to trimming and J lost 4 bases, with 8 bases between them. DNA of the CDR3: TGTGCCAGCACCCAGCAGTACAATGAGCAGTTCTTC. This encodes CASTQQYNEQFF.

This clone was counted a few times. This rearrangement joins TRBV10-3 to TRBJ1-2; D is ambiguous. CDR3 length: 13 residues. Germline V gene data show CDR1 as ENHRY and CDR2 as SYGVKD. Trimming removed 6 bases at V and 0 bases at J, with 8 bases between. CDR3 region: CAIRHTTNYGYTF. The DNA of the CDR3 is TGTGCCATCAGGCATACTACTAACTATGGCTACACCTTC.

The DNA of the CDR3 is TGCAGCGTTGGTCCGGCTTTCTTT. Its translation: CSVGPAFF. The chain employs TRBV29-1 and TRBJ1-1, with D uncertain. The CDR3 is 8 amino acids. Germline CDR1 reads SQVTM; CDR2 reads ANQGSEA. Trimming shortened V by 4 bases and J by 11 bases, and 5 bases separated the two germline ends.

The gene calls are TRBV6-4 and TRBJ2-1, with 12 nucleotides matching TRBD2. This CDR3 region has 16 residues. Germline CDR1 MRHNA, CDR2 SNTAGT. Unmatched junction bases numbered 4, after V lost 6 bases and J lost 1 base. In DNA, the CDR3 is TGTGCCAGCAGCAGACTAGCGGGAGTGTCCTACAATGAGCAGTTCTTC. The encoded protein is CASSRLAGVSYNEQFF.

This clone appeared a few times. The CDR3 nucleotides are TGTGCCAGCAGCCTCAGGGAAGGAGGTCAAGGCTACACCTTC. Translation gives CASSLREGGQGYTF. The chain is built from TRBV7-8 and TRBJ1-2, with D maybe TRBD1 (5 bases). V was shortened by 5 bases and J by 8 bases, with 18 bases between the two germline ends. Germline V gene data show CDR1 as SGHVS and CDR2 as FQNEAQ. The CDR3 spans 14 residues.

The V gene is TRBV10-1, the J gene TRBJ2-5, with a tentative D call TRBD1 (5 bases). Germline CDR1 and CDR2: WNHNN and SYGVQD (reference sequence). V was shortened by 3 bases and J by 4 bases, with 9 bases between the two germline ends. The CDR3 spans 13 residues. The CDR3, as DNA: TGCGCCAGCAGTGAAGACACAGGAGAGACCCAGTACTTC. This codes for CASSEDTGETQYF.

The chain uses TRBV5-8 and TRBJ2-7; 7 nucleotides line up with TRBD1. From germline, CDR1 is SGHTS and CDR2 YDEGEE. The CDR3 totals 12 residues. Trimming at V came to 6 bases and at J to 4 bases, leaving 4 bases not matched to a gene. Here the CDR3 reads CASKGQRYEQYF. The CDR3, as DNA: TGTGCCAGCAAGGGACAGAGATACGAGCAGTACTTC. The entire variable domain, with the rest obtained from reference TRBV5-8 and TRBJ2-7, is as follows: EAGVTQSPTHLIKTRGQQATLRCSPISGHTSVYWYQQALGLGLQFLLWYDEGEERNRGNFPPRFSGRQFPNYSSELNVNALELEDSALYLCASKGQRYEQYFGPGTRLTVT.

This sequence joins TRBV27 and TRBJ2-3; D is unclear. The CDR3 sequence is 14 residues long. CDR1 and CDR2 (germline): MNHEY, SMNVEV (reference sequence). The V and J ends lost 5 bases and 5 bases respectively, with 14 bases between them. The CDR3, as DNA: TGTGCCAGCAGTCTCACCCCGGACGGAGATACGCAGTATTTT. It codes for CASSLTPDGDTQYF.

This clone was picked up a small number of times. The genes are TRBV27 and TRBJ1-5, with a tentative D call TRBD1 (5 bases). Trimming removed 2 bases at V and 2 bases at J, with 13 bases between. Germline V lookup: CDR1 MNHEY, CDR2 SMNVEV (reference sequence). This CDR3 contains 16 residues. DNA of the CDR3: TGTGCCAGCAGTTTAACCATCGGGGGTGGCAATCAGCCCCAGCATTTT. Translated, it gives CASSLTIGGGNQPQHF.

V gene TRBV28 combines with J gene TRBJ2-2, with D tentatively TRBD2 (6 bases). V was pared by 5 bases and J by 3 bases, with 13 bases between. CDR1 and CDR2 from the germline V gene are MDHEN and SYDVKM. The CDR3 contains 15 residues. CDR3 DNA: TGTGCCAGCAGTGCGCCAACTAGCTACACCGGGGAGCTGTTTTTT. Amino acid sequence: CASSAPTSYTGELFF.